This T cell receptor beta chain appears in the sequencing data of a study of response to subunit inactivated influenza vaccine. General study results and limits: The study's authors posited that every seasonal influenza vaccination enlists few new T cells.

In its sample, this clonotype was seen a few times. The antigen remains unidentified. CDR3 size: 15 residues. TCRdb re-called the RT-PCR reads with MiXCR, one entry per CDR3 protein. The data contain more than 400,000 distinct CDR3 sequences, roughly 9.7% of them seen just once; the ten biggest clones take up over 9.5%. The chain is built from TRBV21-1 and TRBJ2-7; TRBD1 was called by the table and not checked on the DNA. TRBV21-1 is a pseudogene locus. This TCR came from a man aged 50 to 60 who received an inactivated influenza vaccine. The source was PBMCs from blood, collected roughly 48 days after vaccination. The CDR3 is CASSIPGTGFYEQYF. The DNA for the CDR3 is TGTGCCAGCAGCATACCCGGGACAGGGTTCTACGAGCAGTACTTC.